The 13 T cell receptor beta chains given below trace back to one sample, sequenced in a study of T cell changes during pregnancy in multiple sclerosis. Generated by immunoSEQ multiplex PCR, the TCRdb table keeps only in-frame clones and is missing some. This table has 70,000 or so clones, over 80% appearing once. The sample consisted of CD4+ T cells from peripheral blood mononuclear cells, taken before pregnancy. These receptors originate from a female donor with multiple sclerosis, enrolled in a pregnancy study.

The chain carries TRBV27 and TRBJ2-5, with TRBD1 identical over 10 bases. The CDR3 sequence is 13 residues long. V lost 10 bases to trimming and J lost 5 bases; unmatched junction nucleotides: 7. Germline V CDR1 and CDR2: MNHEY, SMNVEV (reference sequence). CDR3 DNA: TGTGCCACCAAGACGACAGGGGGCGAGACCCAGTACTTC. Protein product: CATKTTGGETQYF.

This clone was picked up one time. CDR3 in amino acids: CASSLYAQETQYF. CDR3 sequence (DNA): TGTGCCAGCAGCTTATATGCGCAAGAGACCCAGTACTTC. The chain uses TRBV11-3 and TRBJ2-5; the D is unclear. Germline lookup yields CDR1 SGHNT and CDR2 YENEEA. The V end was cut by 2 bases, the J end by 2 bases, with 6 bases between. The CDR3 consists of 13 residues.

The chain combines TRBV6-5 with TRBJ1-6; D remains unclear. V dropped 0 bases and J dropped 8 bases, with 5 bases sitting between them. The CDR3 is 13 amino acids. Germline CDR1 reads MNHEY; CDR2 reads SVGAGI. This chain's CDR3 is CASSYSRDSPLHF. DNA for the CDR3: TGTGCCAGCAGTTACTCCCGCGATTCACCCCTCCACTTT.

The genes are TRBV9 and TRBJ1-1; D is possibly TRBD1 (6 bases). Germline CDR1 is SGDLS and CDR2 is YYNGEE. V was cut by 0 bases and J by 6 bases, with 12 bases left in between. This CDR3 region has 14 residues. CDR3 coding DNA: TGTGCCAGCAGCGTAGGAAACAGGGACCCTGAAGCTTTCTTT. Protein: CASSVGNRDPEAFF. Filled out from reference TRBV9 and TRBJ1-1, the complete variable domain reads DSGVTQTPKHLITATGQRVTLRCSPRSGDLSVYWYQQSLDQGLQFLIQYYNGEERAKGNILERFSAQQFPDLHSELNLSSLELGDSALYFCASSVGNRDPEAFFGQGTRLTVV.

V and J are TRBV30 and TRBJ2-3; tentative D call: TRBD1 (5 bases). The CDR3 has 13 amino acids. Germline lookup yields CDR1 GTSNPN and CDR2 SVGIG (reference sequence). V was clipped by 4 bases and J by 2 bases, with 10 bases between them. CDR3 coding DNA: TGTGCCTGGAAGGACAAATTCACAGATACGCAGTATTTT. Its translation is CAWKDKFTDTQYF.

This sequence joins TRBV14 and TRBJ2-7; 9 positions agree with TRBD2. The V segment lost 1 base and the J segment 2 bases; nucleotides outside the gene matches: 12. CDR1 is SGHDN and CDR2 is FVKESK in the germline V gene. CDR3 length: 18 amino acids. CDR3 protein: CASSQGGSGRRPPYEQYF. The CDR3 DNA is TGTGCCAGCAGCCAAGGAGGTAGCGGGAGACGACCCCCCTACGAGCAGTACTTC.

This sequence joins TRBV15 and TRBJ1-4, with TRBD1 matching 7 bases. Germline trimming cut 0 bases from V and 7 bases from J; bases unmatched to any gene: 14. CDR1 is LNHNV and CDR2 is YYDKDF in the germline V gene (reference sequence). The CDR3 has 18 residues. Here the CDR3 reads CATSRDLGTASISEKLFF. The CDR3 nucleotides read TGTGCCACCAGCAGAGACCTCGGGACAGCCTCCATTAGTGAAAAACTGTTTTTT. Supplemented by reference TRBV15 and TRBJ1-4, the full variable domain reads DAMVIQNPRYQVTQFGKPVTLSCSQTLNHNVMYWYQQKSSQAPKLLFHYYDKDFNNEADTPDNFQSRRPNTSFCFLDIRSPGLGDTAMYLCATSRDLGTASISEKLFFGSGTQLSVL.

The chain has TRBV7-8 and TRBJ1-1; D may be TRBD1 (6 bases). Germline assignment: CDR1 SGHVS and CDR2 FQNEAQ. The CDR3 is 15 residues long. Trimming removed 1 base at V and 3 bases at J, with 12 bases between. As DNA, the CDR3 is TGTGCCAGCAGCTTAGGTTTAGGGGGGGACACTGAAGCTTTCTTT. It encodes CASSLGLGGDTEAFF. Based on the CDR3 plus reference TRBV7-8 and TRBJ1-1, the full variable domain is GAGVSQSPRYKVAKRGQDVALRCDPISGHVSLFWYQQALGQGPEFLTYFQNEAQLDKSGLPSDRFFAERPEGSVSTLKIQRTQQEDSAVYLCASSLGLGGDTEAFFGQGTRLTVV.

V gene TRBV19 combines with J gene TRBJ1-5; D not certain. The V and J ends lost 1 base and 4 bases respectively, with 5 bases between them. The germline CDR1 and CDR2 sequences are LNHDA and SQIVND (reference sequence). The CDR3 spans 13 residues. CDR3 bases: TGTGCCAGTAGTATAGCACTTAATCAGCCCCAGCATTTT. It yields the protein CASSIALNQPQHF.

V usage is TRBV5-1 and J usage is TRBJ2-2, with 12 nucleotides matching TRBD2. Germline CDR1 and CDR2: SGHRS and YFSETQ. The CDR3 is 15 amino acids. The V segment lost 0 bases and the J segment 6 bases; nucleotides outside the gene matches: 0. CDR3 loop: CASSLGLAGAGELFF. CDR3 sequence (DNA): TGCGCCAGCAGCTTGGGACTAGCGGGGGCCGGGGAGCTGTTTTTT. Based on the CDR3 plus reference TRBV5-1 and TRBJ2-2, the full variable domain is KAGVTQTPRYLIKTRGQQVTLSCSPISGHRSVSWYQQTPGQGLQFLFEYFSETQRNKGNFPGRFSGRQFSNSRSEMNVSTLELGDSALYLCASSLGLAGAGELFFGEGSRLTVL.

This chain uses TRBV5-1 with TRBJ2-1; 8 nucleotides match TRBD2. The junction had 12 bases not matched to a gene; V was cut back by 3 bases and J by 4 bases. The CDR3 spans 17 residues. CDR1 is SGHRS and CDR2 is YFSETQ in the germline V gene. This chain's CDR3 is CASSYTGTGGAYNEQFF. CDR3 bases: TGCGCCAGCAGCTACACCGGGACGGGAGGGGCTTACAATGAGCAGTTCTTC.

V gene TRBV18 combines with J gene TRBJ2-6; TRBD2 might be the D (6 bases). The CDR3 spans 16 residues. V lost 2 bases, J lost 4 bases, and 12 bases lay in between. Germline CDR1 KGHSH, CDR2 LQKENI. The CDR3 bases are TGTGCCAGCTCACCATACGGGAGTCCCGGGGCCAACGTCCTGACTTTC. It encodes CASSPYGSPGANVLTF.

CDR3 in amino acids: CASSFGGANLYEQYF. CDR3 nucleotides: TGTGCCAGCAGCTTTGGAGGGGCAAACCTCTACGAGCAGTACTTC. V and J are TRBV5-4 and TRBJ2-7, with D perhaps TRBD2 (6 bases). The V gene lost 2 bases and the J gene lost 3 bases, with 15 bases spanning the gap. From germline, CDR1 is SGHNT and CDR2 YYREEE (reference sequence). The CDR3 is 15 residues long.